Given below is one TCR beta chain in context. What this receptor recognizes is not known. No base-level quality is on record; no much larger clone is a single base apart. RNA was extracted using the RNeasy kit, and roughly 0.5 to 1 ug of the RNA was reverse transcribed with random hexamers. The immunoSEQ multiplex PCR assay, which covers 54 Vbeta and 13 Jbeta segments, was used to amplify TCR beta CDR3 regions. PCR amplification bias was corrected by using a synthetic template baseline for primer optimization and computational correction. The source study handled its data this way. Only productive sequences were kept, with reads annotated to V, D and J genes according to IMGT and analyzed in immunoSEQ Analyzer. Clonality was computed as one minus Shannon entropy normalized by log2 of the number of productive unique sequences. For each patient and control, public and private clones were evaluated among the 100 most prevalent clones. A clone was defined as Susac-specific if it was absent from the healthy and MS cohorts, from some 1,100 published viral clones and from other ImmuneACCESS disease sequences. The public reads were reanalyzed by TCRdb: fastp trimming at Q25, MiXCR alignment, in-frame beta chains only. When rows share a CDR3 protein, they turn into one entry using the most common DNA and genes. TCRdb, rather than the study authors, made the V and J calls. The sample table records over 150,000 distinct CDR3 sequences; approximately 93% of these occur just once. 0.09% to 0.095% of the sample comes from the top ten.

The sample is drawn from a study of CD8 T cells in Susac syndrome (dated by TCRdb to between 2018 and 2021). A note on the overall study: Repertoire sequencing was used to test whether CD8+ T cell activation and differentiation in Susac syndrome was antigen driven. Study-wide conclusions, independent of this receptor: The number of individuals in the TCR sequencing and HLA analysis was recognized as being relatively small.

High-throughput TCR beta sequencing profiled peripheral blood CD8+ and CD4+ T cells from healthy donors, Susac syndrome patients and multiple sclerosis patients. The multiple sclerosis controls were treatment-naive patients whose relapsing-remitting disease, either stable or active, fulfilled the revised McDonald criteria. CD8+ TEMRA cells were enriched by FACS, while bulk CD8+ and CD4+ T cells were purified by magnetic negative isolation. Blood was collected in EDTA tubes and processed within 24 hours, with PBMCs isolated through density gradient centrifugation. PBMCs intended for TCR sequencing were cryopreserved in liquid nitrogen and were subsequently thawed in a 37 degrees C water bath. A purity of at least 90% was achieved for sorted or isolated CD4+, CD8+ and CD8+ TEMRA cells. Looking up the germline V gene yields CDR1 SGHDT and CDR2 YYEEEE. Trimmed from V: 0 bases; trimmed from J: 2 bases; junction bases lacking a gene match: 12. There are 18 amino acids in the CDR3, from cysteine to phenylalanine inclusive. Only the CDR3 DNA is retained, 54 bases long and in frame from the first base.

This TCR was sampled from a human donor with multiple sclerosis. The sequence is built from TRBV5-6 and TRBJ2-5; 8 central nucleotides agree with TRBD2. Sequenced material: CD4+ T cells from PBMCs. The CDR3 is CASSLAREGRIGQETQYF. The DNA sequence follows: TGTGCCAGCAGCTTGGCCCGGGAGGGCCGCATTGGACAAGAGACCCAGTACTTC.